The rows below give T cell receptor beta chains drawn from one sample of a study of T cell repertoires in cytomegalovirus infection. Via MiXCR, TCRdb re-called the reads, giving one row per CDR3 protein. The sample contains 500,000 to 600,000 distinct CDR3 sequences, approximately 15% of which appear only once. Sequencing was performed on CD8+ T cells from PBMCs. The receptors here all came from a human donor in good health (CMV status not recorded). Some clones in this sample may be carry-over from other donors' samples. Both conserved end residues are part of each CDR3. D genes are given only for firm matches. The size entry is marked missing in some rows and otherwise reads once, few, many or a size class.

>TRBV27|few|TRBJ1-3|TRBD1
CASSSFPDRGDTIYF
TGTGCCAGCAGTTCTTTTCCGGACAGGGGCGACACCATATATTTT
>TRBV27|few|TRBJ1-4|TRBD1
CASRTGFHEKLFF
TGTGCCAGCAGGACAGGGTTTCATGAAAAACTGTTTTTT
>TRBV7-9|once|TRBJ2-1|NA
CASSLAGDDEQFF
TGTGCCAGCAGCTTAGCCGGAGACGATGAGCAGTTCTTC
>TRBV4-2|NA|TRBJ1-2|NA
CASSQEGGRTGYTF
TGTGCCAGCAGCCAAGAGGGAGGGAGAACTGGCTACACCTTC
>TRBV5-6|NA|TRBJ2-5|NA
CASSNGQKETQYF
TGTGCCAGCAGCAACGGACAGAAAGAGACCCAGTACTTC
>TRBV7-3|many|TRBJ2-3|NA
CASSLTLRGRADTQYF
TGTGCCAGCAGCTTAACCCTCCGGGGGCGGGCAGATACGCAGTATTTT
>TRBV30|few|TRBJ1-1|NA
CAWRPLNTEAFF
TGTGCCTGGAGGCCCCTGAACACTGAAGCTTTCTTT
>TRBV4-1|NA|TRBJ1-2|NA
CASSQDPSSGEGYTF
TGCGCCAGCAGCCAAGACCCGTCTTCGGGGGAGGGCTACACCTTC
>TRBV7-9|many|TRBJ2-3|NA
CASSSGTPPEADTQYF
TGTGCCAGCAGCTCCGGGACCCCCCCCGAGGCAGATACGCAGTATTTT
>TRBV27|NA|TRBJ2-5|TRBD1
CASSFSGTGVGETQYF
TGTGCCAGCAGTTTCTCCGGGACAGGGGTAGGGGAGACCCAGTACTTC
>TRBV12-3/TRBV12-4|many|TRBJ2-3|NA
CASSGGLTTDTQYF
TGTGCCAGCAGCGGTGGGCTCACCACAGATACGCAGTATTTT
>TRBV27|many|TRBJ2-5|NA
CASSSRDIQETQYF
TGTGCCAGCAGTTCCCGGGACATCCAAGAGACCCAGTACTTC
>TRBV25-1|few|TRBJ2-7|TRBD1
CASSVAPGTGDNEQYF
TGTGCCAGCAGTGTAGCCCCCGGGACAGGGGATAACGAGCAGTACTTC
>TRBV6-4|NA|TRBJ2-4|NA
CASERVAKNIQYF
TGTGCCAGCGAGCGCGTGGCCAAAAACATTCAGTACTTC
>TRBV28|many|TRBJ2-1|NA
CASSFVPEGYNEQFF
TGTGCCAGCAGTTTTGTTCCCGAGGGGTACAATGAGCAGTTCTTC
>TRBV24-1|few|TRBJ2-5|TRBD1
CATSEPGTGAPGWVTQYF
TGTGCCACCAGTGAACCAGGGACAGGTGCCCCCGGATGGGTGACCCAGTACTTC
>TRBV7-9|many|TRBJ2-1|NA
CASSRDSPYNEQFF
TGTGCCAGCAGCCGGGACTCCCCCTACAATGAGCAGTTCTTC
>TRBV27|many|TRBJ2-3|NA
CASSSEPSRLDTQYF
TGTGCCAGCAGTTCCGAGCCTAGCCGGTTAGATACGCAGTATTTT
>TRBV25-1|many|TRBJ2-3|NA
CASSDTSGDHTDTQYF
TGTGCCAGCAGTGATACAAGTGGGGACCACACAGATACGCAGTATTTT
>TRBV4-1|NA|TRBJ2-5|TRBD2
CASSPTAGGETQYF
TGCGCCAGCAGCCCCACTGCGGGGGGGGAGACCCAGTACTTC
>TRBV20-1|many|TRBJ2-1|NA
CSARVGSSYNEQFF
TGCAGCGCTAGGGTCGGGAGCTCCTACAATGAGCAGTTCTTC
>TRBV2|NA|TRBJ1-3|NA
CASSGPGREGNTIYF
TGTGCCAGCAGTGGTCCCGGACGTGAGGGAAACACCATATATTTT
>TRBV5-4|NA|TRBJ2-7|NA
CASAYRAGYEQYF
TGTGCCAGCGCATACCGGGCAGGTTACGAGCAGTACTTC
>TRBV12-3/TRBV12-4|many|TRBJ1-5|NA
CASHPGSNQPQHF
TGTGCCAGCCACCCAGGGAGCAATCAGCCCCAGCATTTT
>TRBV9|NA|TRBJ1-5|NA
CASSPDKGNQPQHF
TGTGCCAGCAGCCCCGACAAGGGCAATCAGCCCCAGCATTTT
>TRBV4-1|many|TRBJ2-1|NA
CASSLWTNEQFF
TGCGCCAGCAGCCTTTGGACCAATGAGCAGTTCTTC
>TRBV9|NA|TRBJ2-1|TRBD2
CASSFSRTSGRAGEQFF
TGTGCCAGCAGCTTCTCTCGGACTAGCGGGAGGGCCGGTGAGCAGTTCTTC
>TRBV7-3|NA|TRBJ2-1|TRBD1
CASSLGQGSSNEQFF
TGTGCCAGCAGCTTAGGACAGGGAAGTAGCAATGAGCAGTTCTTC
>TRBV27|many|TRBJ1-1|NA
CASRGGLEVNTEAFF
TGTGCCAGCAGGGGAGGTTTGGAGGTGAACACTGAAGCTTTCTTT
>TRBV2|NA|TRBJ2-7|NA
CASKGKYEQYF
TGTGCCAGCAAGGGGAAATACGAGCAGTACTTC
>TRBV19|NA|TRBJ2-1|TRBD2
CASSIKLAPARYNEQFF
TGTGCCAGTAGTATAAAACTAGCGCCCGCTCGCTACAATGAGCAGTTCTTC
>TRBV7-8|many|TRBJ2-7|NA
CASSLGGGVNYEQYF
TGTGCCAGCAGCTTAGGCGGAGGTGTAAACTACGAGCAGTACTTC
>TRBV9|few|TRBJ2-3|NA
CASSPERESVTDTQYF
TGTGCCAGCAGCCCCGAGAGAGAAAGCGTCACAGATACGCAGTATTTT
>TRBV12-3/TRBV12-4|many|TRBJ1-1|NA
CASTPDGLNTEAFF
TGTGCCAGCACTCCGGACGGATTGAACACTGAAGCTTTCTTT
>TRBV9|few|TRBJ2-1|NA
CASSVDTRGYEQFF
TGTGCCAGCAGCGTAGATACCAGGGGTTATGAGCAGTTCTTC
>TRBV19|many|TRBJ1-2|TRBD1
CASSITLNRGSIYGYTF
TGTGCCAGTAGTATAACTCTCAACAGGGGATCCATCTATGGCTACACCTTC
>TRBV20-1|NA|TRBJ1-1|NA
CSARDRASSNTEAFF
TGCAGTGCTAGAGATCGGGCCAGCTCAAACACTGAAGCTTTCTTT
>TRBV5-5|NA|TRBJ2-3|NA
CASTPRPDTQYF
TGTGCCAGCACGCCAAGGCCAGATACGCAGTATTTT
>TRBV11-2|many|TRBJ2-7|TRBD2
CASSLELAANYEQYF
TGTGCCAGCAGCTTAGAACTAGCGGCCAACTACGAGCAGTACTTC
>TRBV27|many|TRBJ1-2|NA
CASSFPGAYGYTF
TGTGCCAGCAGTTTCCCAGGGGCCTATGGCTACACCTTC
>TRBV6-1|NA|TRBJ1-5|NA
CASSYGVGGPQHF
TGTGCCAGCAGTTACGGGGTGGGTGGGCCCCAGCATTTT
>TRBV2|few|TRBJ2-5|NA
CASRDPFPFEGGQETQYF
TGTGCCAGCAGAGACCCATTCCCTTTTGAGGGGGGACAAGAGACCCAGTACTTC
>TRBV12-3/TRBV12-4|few|TRBJ1-1|NA
CASSSSRGVGNTEAFF
TGTGCCAGCAGCTCCTCTAGGGGGGTAGGGAACACTGAAGCTTTCTTT
>TRBV6-6|few|TRBJ1-3|TRBD1
CASSYGRGPGNTIYF
TGTGCCAGCAGTTACGGCAGGGGGCCTGGAAACACCATATATTTT
>TRBV20-1|once|TRBJ2-7|NA
CSASGLARSEQYF
TGCAGTGCTAGTGGTCTAGCGAGGTCGGAGCAGTACTTC
>TRBV25-1|NA|TRBJ1-1|NA
CASSEFGQNTEAFF
TGTGCCAGCAGTGAATTTGGCCAAAACACTGAAGCTTTCTTT
>TRBV7-6|many|TRBJ2-3|NA
CASSPMGITDTQYF
TGTGCCAGCAGTCCCATGGGGATTACAGATACGCAGTATTTT